The source of this T cell receptor (beta chain) is a study of T cell clusters in autoimmune cytopenias (dated by TCRdb to between 2018 and 2021). Regarding the complete study: A median TRB sequencing depth of 50,000 or so reads per sample was reached, and a median of approximately 2,400 distinct TRB clonotypes per sample was obtained. TRB and IGH repertoires from peripheral blood were sequenced in autoimmune cytopenia patients at active disease and during treatment follow-up, with healthy, CLL and autoimmune hepatitis controls included alongside. The goal of the study was to determine whether autoimmune cytopenia patients have a disease-specific immune repertoire signature that could serve as a blood-based biomarker. Study-wide findings and limitations: Compared with active autoimmune hepatitis patients, healthy donors had almost three times as many exclusive TRB clusters, a finding consistent with an autoimmunity-wide signature. The TRB repertoire shifts, including less even repertoires in secondary cytopenia and CLL, mostly reflected lymphoma bias and not autoimmunity. GLIPH results suggested that primary autoimmune cytopenia patients were missing physiological T cell clusters, with approximately 47 clusters found only in healthy donors compared with some 15 found only in patients. The T cell clusters were defined only in silico, and the functional role of the clusters was left to be validated experimentally. The cluster-lack signature was not seen for secondary cytopenia versus CLL, apparently masked by the dominant lymphoma-associated repertoire.

TRB rearrangements were amplified by multiplex PCR using a touch-down protocol with TRB-A and TRB-B primer pools mixed in one tube. Illumina adapters and sample indices were attached to the amplicons through two consecutive PCR reactions using Phusion HS II polymerase. Amplicons were gel-purified with the NucleoSpin Gel and PCR Clean-up kit, then quantified by Qubit and quality-checked on an Agilent 2100 Bioanalyzer. Sequencing of the libraries was done on an Illumina MiSeq with 600-cycle, single-indexed, paired-end runs. The study's own analysis went as follows. Alignment and assembly of TRB reads were performed with MiXCR version 2.1.12 and the default MiXCR reference library. A clone was defined by each unique CDR3 nucleotide sequence, and analysis was restricted to productive sequences with at least two reads. Repertoire diversity was assessed by alpha-parameterized diversity profiles (alpha 0 to 5), including Shannon (alpha 1) and Simpson (alpha 2) indices, computed with an R script. Combinatorial TRB VJ usage was calculated with the tcR package and was compared between cohorts by principal component analysis performed with ade4. TCRbeta CDR3s were clustered with GLIPH on cohort pairs matched by age and read depth, and cluster frequencies were compared by Wilcoxon test. TCRdb reprocessed the reads, so every CDR3 protein sequence counts as one entry and DNA is not shown. The V and J calls come from TCRdb's annotation, not from the publication. This sample's table carries 6,500 to 8,500 distinct CDR3 sequences. The ten top clones hold 5.4% of the sample.

Via the germline V gene, CDR1 is KGHSH and CDR2 LQKENI. From the cysteine through the phenylalanine, the CDR3 covers 13 amino acids. The DNA is not on file. Each sample's TRB amplification started from around 0.25 ug of peripheral blood genomic DNA, which corresponds to tens of thousands of genome equivalents. Worth noting for this clonotype: No antigen is known for it.

The sequence links TRBV18 to TRBJ1-5; TCRdb outputs TRBD1, but without DNA this stays unchecked. Source material: peripheral blood. This TCR was recovered from a human donor with an autoimmune cytopenia or autoimmune hepatitis (not recorded which). The CDR3 in this case is CASSGDRGQPQHF.